Each of the 18 T cell receptor beta chains below was sequenced from the same sample in a study of T cells in Graves' hyperthyroidism and ophthalmopathy (dated by TCRdb to between 2019 and 2020). The method behind the library was multiplex PCR. TCRdb names Illumina HiSeq 2000 as the instrument used. The TCR beta CDR3 regions were amplified from the RNA transcripts. A first-round RT-PCR of the TCR CDR3 used the HTBI primer set with the Qiagen OneStep RT-PCR kit. The public sequencing data were trimmed at Q25 with fastp and processed into clonotypes with MiXCR by TCRdb, which kept only in-frame beta chains. One record per CDR3 amino acid sequence lists the most common genes and DNA. Counted in this sample were hundreds of thousands of distinct CDR3 sequences; roughly 46% of them appeared once. The ten largest clones capture under 8% of the sample. Material for sequencing was peripheral blood or thyroid tissue (not recorded which). These receptors were taken from an adult man with Graves' disease, either hyperthyroidism or ophthalmopathy (not recorded which).

To note about this clonotype: It may be a read error: a sequence one base away is much more abundant. J is TRBJ1-2 and V is TRBV14; D gene ambiguous. CDR3 length equals 13 residues. Germline V gene lookup returns CDR1 SGHDN and CDR2 FVKESK. CDR3 residues: CTSSPGINYGYTF. In DNA form, the CDR3 reads TGTACCAGCAGCCCCGGGATTAACTATGGCTACACCTTC.

The CDR3 DNA reads TGTGCCAGTAGTACCGGGACAGGGGCTCAAGAGACCCAGTACTTC. Translating gives CASSTGTGAQETQYF. This rearrangement joins TRBV7-9 to TRBJ2-5, with 10 nucleotides matching TRBD1. CDR1 and CDR2 (germline): SEHNR, FQNEAQ (reference sequence). The V segment lost 9 bases and the J segment 2 bases; nucleotides outside the gene matches: 9. This CDR3 spans 15 amino acids.

The chain links TRBV20-1 to TRBJ1-6; D is unresolved. V lost 3 bases and J 2 bases, leaving 11 bases between the germline ends. The CDR3 covers 15 residues. Germline-derived CDR1 and CDR2 are DFQATT and SNEGSKA (reference sequence). CDR3 DNA: TGCAGTGCTAGGGGCGCCGGGACCTATAATTCACCCCTCCACTTT. Translation gives CSARGAGTYNSPLHF.

This clonotype came up a few times. At one boundary the junction diverges from the germline segment, which might be a read error. The chain uses TRBV6-4 and TRBJ2-7, with TRBD2 matching over 9 bases. CDR3 size: 16 residues. Germline V gene data show CDR1 as MRHNA and CDR2 as SNTAGT. CDR3: CASSYSTGLARDEQYF. The CDR3 nucleotides read TGTGCCAGCAGTTACTCGACGGGACTAGCAAGGGACGAGCAGTACTTC.

This clonotype was counted once. The chain couples TRBV19 to TRBJ2-7; TRBD1 aligns across 8 bases. This CDR3 region has 14 residues. Germline V gene lookup returns CDR1 LNHDA and CDR2 SQIVND (reference sequence). V lost 8 bases to trimming and J lost 5 bases; unmatched junction nucleotides: 11. In DNA, the CDR3 is TGTGCCAGTGCTAGGGACAGGAGGGACCACGAGCAGTACTTC. Its protein product is CASARDRRDHEQYF.

As concerns this clonotype: With a far larger clone one base away, a read error is the likely cause. The chain employs TRBV10-3 and TRBJ1-2, with D hard to call. In germline, CDR1 is ENHRY, CDR2 SYGVKD. The CDR3 runs to 13 residues. CDR3 in DNA: TGTGCCAGCAGCTTGGGCAGAGACTATGACTACACCTTC. It encodes CASSLGRDYDYTF.

V usage is TRBV5-1 and J usage is TRBJ1-5; the match to TRBD1 covers 11 bases. There are 16 residues in the CDR3. The V gene's germline CDR1 is SGHRS and CDR2 YFSETQ. J lost 6 bases, V lost 4 bases, and 9 bases had no gene match. The CDR3 region is CASSPGDRGVGQPQHF. The DNA of the CDR3 is TGCGCCAGCAGCCCAGGGGACAGGGGGGTAGGTCAGCCCCAGCATTTT.

On this clonotype: A single base separates this from a much larger clone, so it may be a read error. This rearrangement joins TRBV11-2 to TRBJ2-5; 14 bases are shared with TRBD2. Germline CDR1 and CDR2: SGHAT and FQNNGV. The CDR3 length is 17 residues. The CDR3, as DNA: TGTGCCAGCAGCCCGACCCCGACTAGCGGGGGGGCAGAGGCCCAGTACTTC. Translation gives CASSPTPTSGGAEAQYF.

V usage is TRBV5-1 and J usage is TRBJ1-5; 9 bases agree with TRBD1. Germline CDR1 is SGHRS and CDR2 is YFSETQ. The CDR3 has 13 amino acids. The V and J ends lost 3 bases and 7 bases, in that order; junction bases with no gene match: 2. The CDR3 nucleotides read TGCGCCAGCAGCTGGGACAGGGACCAGCCCCAGCATTTT. It is translated as CASSWDRDQPQHF. Using reference TRBV5-1 and TRBJ1-5 for the parts outside the CDR3, the full variable domain is KAGVTQTPRYLIKTRGQQVTLSCSPISGHRSVSWYQQTPGQGLQFLFEYFSETQRNKGNFPGRFSGRQFSNSRSEMNVSTLELGDSALYLCASSWDRDQPQHFGDGTRLSIL.

The chain is built from TRBV19 and TRBJ1-2, with 9 bases fitting TRBD1. Losses at the gene ends were 8 bases for V and 4 bases for J; bases not matched to a gene: 8. The CDR3 is made up of 14 amino acids. Germline lookup yields CDR1 LNHDA and CDR2 SQIVND (reference sequence). CDR3 in amino acids: CASLTGGAIYGYTF. CDR3 sequence (DNA): TGTGCCAGTCTTACAGGGGGCGCGATCTATGGCTACACCTTC.

The table lists this clonotype with a few counts. This chain connects TRBV20-1 to TRBJ1-5, with D tentatively TRBD1 (6 bases). CDR1 is DFQATT and CDR2 is SNEGSKA in the germline V gene (reference sequence). The CDR3 is 14 residues long. V was pared by 4 bases and J by 0 bases, with 10 bases between. Here the CDR3 reads CSAIRGDSNQPQHF. The CDR3 DNA reads as TGCAGTGCTATCAGGGGAGATAGCAATCAGCCCCAGCATTTT.

The V gene is TRBV2, the J gene TRBJ2-7; 7 nucleotides agree with TRBD1. Germline V lookup: CDR1 SNHLY, CDR2 FYNNEI. The V and J ends lost 4 bases and 2 bases, in that order; junction bases with no gene match: 8. The CDR3 extends over 15 amino acids. The chain's CDR3 is CASSGPDRRAYEQYF. The CDR3 nucleotides read TGTGCCAGCAGTGGCCCGGACAGGAGAGCCTACGAGCAGTACTTC.

This clonotype was seen ten or more times. This chain uses TRBV29-1 with TRBJ1-2; D is ambiguous. The ends were cut back, 4 bases at V and 0 bases at J, with 9 bases in the middle. The CDR3 length is 13 residues. Germline CDR1 SQVTM, CDR2 ANQGSEA. The CDR3 loop is CSVGGGANYGYTF. CDR3 DNA: TGCAGCGTTGGTGGAGGAGCTAACTATGGCTACACCTTC.

This clonotype was detected many times. The V and J genes are TRBV19 and TRBJ1-6, with D hard to call. Trimming removed 5 bases at V and 10 bases at J, with 15 bases between. Germline-derived CDR1 and CDR2 are LNHDA and SQIVND (reference sequence). The CDR3 has 14 amino acids. The CDR3 here is CASSSDTINSPLHF. DNA for the CDR3: TGTGCCAGTAGTTCAGACACCATAAACTCACCCCTCCACTTT.

This clonotype has only one observation. This CDR3 is missing its conserved last phenylalanine or tryptophan, likely due to a read error. This chain links TRBV14 with TRBJ1-1, with D unresolved. In germline, CDR1 is SGHDN, CDR2 FVKESK. V lost 3 bases, J lost 5 bases, and 16 bases lay in between. The CDR3 is 15 amino acids. Here the CDR3 reads CASSQLGGRGTEAFS. CDR3 DNA sequence: TGTGCCAGCAGCCAGCTGGGAGGACGAGGGACTGAAGCTTTCTCT.

The rearrangement joins TRBV20-1 to TRBJ1-1; 10 bases are a match to TRBD1. Germline CDR1 reads DFQATT; CDR2 reads SNEGSKA (reference sequence). With V trimmed by 5 bases and J by 3 bases, 3 bases remained unmatched. This CDR3 has 13 amino acids. The CDR3 loop reads CSAAGTGDTEAFF. Here the CDR3 DNA reads TGCAGTGCTGCAGGGACAGGGGACACTGAAGCTTTCTTT.

This clonotype was seen ten or more times. At one end, the junction sequence differs from germline, possibly due to a read error. V and J are TRBV7-7 and TRBJ2-2, with 7 bases lining up with TRBD2. This CDR3 contains 16 residues. Germline CDR1 reads SSHAT; CDR2 reads FNYEAQ (reference sequence). The CDR3 nucleotides are TGTGCTAGCAGCTTAGGCCTAGCGGCGAACACCGGGGAGCTGTTTTTT. It codes for CASSLGLAANTGELFF.

The chain recombines TRBV20-1 with TRBJ2-7, with 10 nucleotides matching TRBD2. Germline V CDR1 and CDR2: DFQATT, SNEGSKA (reference sequence). This CDR3 has 14 amino acids. The CDR3 region has the DNA TGCAGGGATGCTAGCGGGAGAGGAACCTACGAGCAGTACTTC. Translation gives CRDASGRGTYEQYF.